This T cell receptor (beta chain) came from a study of cytomegalovirus exposure and HLA in healthy donors. With 60 Vbeta and 13 Jbeta primers, the PCR was carried out. Only in-frame clones appear in the TCRdb table, and some are missing; sequencing was by immunoSEQ multiplex PCR. The sample's table shows about 130,000 clones. In germline, CDR1 is MNHNY, CDR2 SVGAGI (reference sequence). V gave up 9 bases and J gave up 13 bases; unmatched junction bases: 17. CDR3 length equals 13 residues. The genes are TRBV6-6 and TRBJ1-1, with 7 positions matching TRBD1. The source is a man in his late teens or twenties in good health and CMV-seronegative. Sequencing input: PBMCs. The CDR3 coding sequence is TGTGCCAGTACAAACTACAGGGGTTTGCATGGTTTCTTT. Protein sequence: CASTNYRGLHGFF.